The 18 T cell receptor beta chains below come from one sample, sequenced in a study of CXCR3-negative and CXCR3-positive naive CD8 T cells. The authors prepared UMI-labeled TRB cDNA libraries by 5' RACE. TCRdb processed the 5' RACE reads again and assigns one entry to each CDR3 protein, with no DNA. The listing records 130,000 or so distinct CDR3 sequences. The sequenced material came from naive CXCR3- CD8+ T cells from blood. Documented subset: CD45RO-CCR7+CD27+CD95- naive CD8+ T cells lacking CXCR3 (TNR3-). These receptor sequences come from a human donor in good health. Some clones in this sample may be carry-over from other donors' samples.

The chain uses TRBV23-1 and TRBJ2-7; checking the TCRdb D call of TRBD1 is not possible without DNA. TRBV23-1 is identified as an open reading frame with a role that is uncertain. The CDR3 totals 18 residues. The CDR3 loop is CASSPYHKDRRLSYEQYF.

V usage is TRBV20-1 and J usage is TRBJ1-2; TCRdb's D gene call, TRBD1, goes unchecked for lack of DNA. This CDR3 has 16 residues. Per the germline V gene, CDR1 is DFQATT and CDR2 is SNEGSKA (reference sequence). CDR3 region: CSARDWDREEYYGYTF.

The chain uses TRBV3-1 and TRBJ2-5; TCRdb reports TRBD1, a call that lacks DNA to check it against. The germline gives CDR1 LGHDT, CDR2 YNNKEL (reference sequence). The CDR3 contains 16 residues. The chain's CDR3 is CASSLRGGTPQETQYF.

This chain uses TRBV5-5 with TRBJ2-5. CDR3 length: 14 amino acids. CDR1 and CDR2 from the germline V gene are SGHKS and YYEKEE (reference sequence). The CDR3 sequence is CASSFGLLQETQYF.

The CDR3 is CSVTAGSGNTIYF. The rearrangement uses TRBV29-1 and TRBJ1-3. The CDR3 loop spans 13 amino acids. Per the germline V gene, CDR1 is SQVTM and CDR2 is ANQGSEA.

The V gene is TRBV3-1, the J gene TRBJ2-5; TCRdb designates TRBD2, a call that cannot be tested without DNA. Germline CDR1 reads LGHDT; CDR2 reads YNNKEL (reference sequence). The CDR3 length is 14 residues. The chain's CDR3 is CASNLRLEGETQYF.

The gene calls are TRBV25-1 and TRBJ2-7; TCRdb selects TRBD2, and the lack of DNA leaves this call unchecked. This CDR3 has 15 residues. CDR1 MGHDK and CDR2 SYGVNS come from the germline V gene. The chain's CDR3 is CASSISGSSSYEQYF.

This chain connects TRBV19 to TRBJ2-1; TCRdb indicates TRBD2, and absent DNA this call remains unverified. Germline V gives CDR1 LNHDA, CDR2 SQIVND (reference sequence). CDR3 length equals 16 residues. CDR3 amino acids: CASSPRAGVAYNEQFF.

The CDR3 loop reads CASSQSGTFQPGPSGNQPQHF. V usage is TRBV23-1 and J usage is TRBJ1-5. TRBV23-1 is sorted into the ORF group, with uncertain function. The CDR3 has 21 amino acids.

The chain uses TRBV29-1 and TRBJ2-3. The CDR3 loop spans 14 amino acids. From germline, CDR1 is SQVTM and CDR2 ANQGSEA. CDR3 loop: CSVDRGIGTDTQYF.

The CDR3 protein is CASSKRQGEIYEQYF. The chain joins TRBV21-1 to TRBJ2-7; TCRdb indicates TRBD1, and absent DNA this call remains unverified. TRBV21-1 counts as a pseudogene. The CDR3 consists of 15 residues.

This rearrangement joins TRBV19 to TRBJ2-1; TCRdb indicates TRBD2, and absent DNA this call remains unverified. The V gene's germline CDR1 is LNHDA and CDR2 SQIVND (reference sequence). This CDR3 has 15 residues. CDR3 protein: CASSPEEGYEDEQFF. The full variable domain, with the rest looked up from reference TRBV19 and TRBJ2-1, is DGGITQSPKYLFRKEGQNVTLSCEQNLNHDAMYWYRQDPGQGLRLIYYSQIVNDFQKGDIAEGYSVSREKKESFPLTVTSAQKNPTAFYLCASSPEEGYEDEQFFGPGTRLTVL.

V gene TRBV28 combines with J gene TRBJ2-6; TCRdb calls TRBD1, which cannot be checked without DNA. Germline V CDR1 and CDR2: MDHEN, SYDVKM. The CDR3 totals 15 residues. The CDR3 loop is CASSPLNSGANVLTF.

This sequence joins TRBV29-1 and TRBJ2-7; TCRdb reports TRBD1, a call that lacks DNA to check it against. The CDR3 spans 12 residues. Germline loops: CDR1 SQVTM, CDR2 ANQGSEA. The CDR3 is CSVLPQDDEQYF.

This chain uses TRBV5-4 with TRBJ2-2; TCRdb's D gene call, TRBD2, goes unchecked for lack of DNA. CDR3 length: 15 residues. Germline V gene lookup returns CDR1 SGHNT and CDR2 YYREEE (reference sequence). Here the CDR3 reads CASSSTSGNTGELFF.

V gene TRBV7-8 combines with J gene TRBJ2-1; TCRdb's D gene call, TRBD2, goes unchecked for lack of DNA. Germline V gene sequence: CDR1 SGHVS, CDR2 FQNEAQ. The CDR3 is made up of 16 amino acids. The CDR3 loop reads CASSESLAGDGNEQFF. The full variable domain, its missing parts supplied by reference TRBV7-8 and TRBJ2-1, is GAGVSQSPRYKVAKRGQDVALRCDPISGHVSLFWYQQALGQGPEFLTYFQNEAQLDKSGLPSDRFFAERPEGSVSTLKIQRTQQEDSAVYLCASSESLAGDGNEQFFGPGTRLTVL.

The V and J genes are TRBV28 and TRBJ1-6; lacking DNA, the TRBD1 call made by TCRdb goes unchecked. Germline V gene data show CDR1 as MDHEN and CDR2 as SYDVKM. The CDR3 length is 16 residues. CDR3 protein: CASRGKQGAINSPLHF.

V and J are TRBV28 and TRBJ2-1; TCRdb's D call of TRBD1 is untestable without DNA. The CDR3 is made up of 13 amino acids. Germline lookup yields CDR1 MDHEN and CDR2 SYDVKM. The CDR3 region is CASSLGQNNEQFF.